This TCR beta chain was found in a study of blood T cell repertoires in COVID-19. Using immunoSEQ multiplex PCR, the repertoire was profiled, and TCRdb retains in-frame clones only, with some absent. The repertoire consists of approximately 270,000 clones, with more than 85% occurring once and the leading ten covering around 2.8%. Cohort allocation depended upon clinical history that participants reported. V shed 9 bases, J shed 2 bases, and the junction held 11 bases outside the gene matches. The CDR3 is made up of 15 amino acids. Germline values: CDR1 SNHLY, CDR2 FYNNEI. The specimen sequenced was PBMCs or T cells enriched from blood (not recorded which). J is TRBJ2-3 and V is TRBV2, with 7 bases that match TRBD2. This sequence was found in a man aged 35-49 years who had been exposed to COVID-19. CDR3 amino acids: CARSAGTHATDTQYF. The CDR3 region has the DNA TGTGCCAGATCAGCGGGGACCCACGCCACAGATACGCAGTATTTT. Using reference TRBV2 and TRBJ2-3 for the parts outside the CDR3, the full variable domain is EPEVTQTPSHQVTQMGQEVILRCVPISNHLYFYWYRQILGQKVEFLVSFYNNEISEKSEIFDDQFSVERPDGSNFTLKIRSTKLEDSAMYFCARSAGTHATDTQYFGPGTRLTVL.